This T cell receptor (beta chain) stems from a study of blood T cell repertoires in COVID-19. Study overall: Some COVID-19 samples were acute and others convalescent; all came from the United States, Italy and Spain. T cells, B-cell-depleted T cells, or PBMCs supplied cDNA or gDNA.

Original methodology: Quantification of nucleated cells was approximated via reference gene primer amplification. The table came from immunoSEQ multiplex PCR; TCRdb's copy has only in-frame clones and leaves some out. From that table come the V and J calls and clone size; the DNA was used to work out D and trimming. This repertoire shows 300,000 to 350,000 clones, around 88% found once; its top ten account for 2.5% to 3%. The trim removed 3 bases at V and 4 bases at J, leaving 17 bases unmatched. This CDR3 is built from 18 residues. CDR1 and CDR2 from the germline V gene are GTSNPN and SVGIG (reference sequence). This clone was detected only once.

Sequences were obtained from peripheral blood. The TCR originated in a man aged 30 to 45 with active or convalescent COVID-19. The chain has TRBV30 and TRBJ1-2, with 10 positions matching TRBD1. For the CDR3, the DNA is TGTGCCTGGAGCCGCATCCGGGACAGGGGAATTGGGCTCTATGGCTACACCTTC. Translated, it gives CAWSRIRDRGIGLYGYTF.